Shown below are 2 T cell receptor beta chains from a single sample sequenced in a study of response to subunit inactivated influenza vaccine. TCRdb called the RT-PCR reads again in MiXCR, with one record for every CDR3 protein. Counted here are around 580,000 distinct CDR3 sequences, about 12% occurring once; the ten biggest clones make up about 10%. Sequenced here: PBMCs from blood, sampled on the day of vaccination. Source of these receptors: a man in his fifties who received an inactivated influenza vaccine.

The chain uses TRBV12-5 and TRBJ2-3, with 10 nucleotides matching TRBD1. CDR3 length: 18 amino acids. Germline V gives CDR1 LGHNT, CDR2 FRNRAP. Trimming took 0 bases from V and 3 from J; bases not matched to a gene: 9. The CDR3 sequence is CASGLVLPDRGRTDTQYF. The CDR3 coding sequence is TGTGCTAGTGGTTTGGTACTCCCAGACAGGGGGCGTACAGATACGCAGTATTTT.

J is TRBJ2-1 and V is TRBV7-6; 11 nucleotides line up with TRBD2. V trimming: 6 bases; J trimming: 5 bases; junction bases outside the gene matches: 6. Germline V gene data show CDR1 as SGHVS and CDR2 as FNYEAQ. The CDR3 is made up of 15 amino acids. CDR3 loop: CASSFTSGRDNEQFF. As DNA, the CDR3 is TGTGCCAGCAGTTTTACTAGCGGGAGAGACAATGAGCAGTTCTTC.